This TCR beta chain is drawn from a study of cytomegalovirus exposure and HLA in healthy donors. General observations from the study: Most TCRs appeared rarely, but some public TCRs recurred in many donors. Listed as cytomegalovirus-associated were 150 or so TCR beta chains.

Sequencing was performed with immunoSEQ multiplex PCR; in TCRdb, only in-frame clones are kept and a portion is missing. The repertoire consists of roughly 100,000 clones, with 88% occurring once and the leading ten covering 1.5% to 2%. V trimming: 1 base; J trimming: 0 bases; junction bases outside the gene matches: 7. The CDR3 sequence is 17 residues long. In germline, CDR1 is LNHDA, CDR2 SQIVND (reference sequence). Turning to this clone: What it binds is unknown.

The chain is built from TRBV19 and TRBJ2-7; TRBD1 agrees at 9 bases. Sequenced sample: PBMCs. The receptor was derived from a woman in her late teens or twenties in good health and CMV-seropositive. In nucleotides, the CDR3 is TGTGCCAGTAGTATAGGCCACAGGGGGCCGTTCTCCTACGAGCAGTACTTC. Amino acids: CASSIGHRGPFSYEQYF.